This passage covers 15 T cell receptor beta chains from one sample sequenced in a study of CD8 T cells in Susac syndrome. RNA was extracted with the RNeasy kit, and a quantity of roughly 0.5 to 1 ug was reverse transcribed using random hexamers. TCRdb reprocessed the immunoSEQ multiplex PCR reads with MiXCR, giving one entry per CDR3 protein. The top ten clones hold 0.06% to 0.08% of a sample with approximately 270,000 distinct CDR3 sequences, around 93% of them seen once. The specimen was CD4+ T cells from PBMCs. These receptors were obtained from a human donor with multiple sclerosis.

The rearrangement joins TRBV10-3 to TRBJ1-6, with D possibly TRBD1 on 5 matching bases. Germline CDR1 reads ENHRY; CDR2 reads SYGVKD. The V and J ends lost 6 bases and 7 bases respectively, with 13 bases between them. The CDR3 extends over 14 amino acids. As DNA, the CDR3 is TGTGCCATCAGGGGGGACGCGGTGAATTCACCCCTCCACTTT. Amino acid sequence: CAIRGDAVNSPLHF.

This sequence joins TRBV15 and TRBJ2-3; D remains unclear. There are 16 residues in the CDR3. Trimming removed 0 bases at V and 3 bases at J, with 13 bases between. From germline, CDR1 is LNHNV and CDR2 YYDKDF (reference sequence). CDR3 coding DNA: TGTGCCACCAGCAGAGACCCCGACACATCGACAGATACGCAGTATTTT. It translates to CATSRDPDTSTDTQYF.

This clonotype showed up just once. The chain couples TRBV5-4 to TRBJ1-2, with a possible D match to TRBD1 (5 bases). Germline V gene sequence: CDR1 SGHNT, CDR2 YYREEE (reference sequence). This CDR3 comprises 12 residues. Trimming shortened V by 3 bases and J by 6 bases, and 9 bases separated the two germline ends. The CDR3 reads CASSSSGDGYTF. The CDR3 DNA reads TGTGCCAGCAGCTCCTCGGGGGATGGCTACACCTTC.

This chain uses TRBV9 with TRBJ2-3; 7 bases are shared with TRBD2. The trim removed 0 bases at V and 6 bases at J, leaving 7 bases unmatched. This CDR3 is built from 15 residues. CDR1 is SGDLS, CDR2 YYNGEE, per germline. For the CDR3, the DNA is TGTGCCAGCAGCGTAGGAAGCGGGGTATCCGATACGCAGTATTTT. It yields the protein CASSVGSGVSDTQYF.

This CDR3 reads CASSPPGLAGAYNEQFF. For the CDR3, the DNA is TGTGCCAGCTCACCTCCGGGACTAGCGGGAGCCTACAATGAGCAGTTCTTC. V usage is TRBV18 and J usage is TRBJ2-1; TRBD2 agrees at 14 bases. In germline, CDR1 is KGHSH, CDR2 LQKENI. The CDR3 is made up of 17 amino acids. J lost 2 bases, V lost 3 bases, and 3 bases had no gene match.

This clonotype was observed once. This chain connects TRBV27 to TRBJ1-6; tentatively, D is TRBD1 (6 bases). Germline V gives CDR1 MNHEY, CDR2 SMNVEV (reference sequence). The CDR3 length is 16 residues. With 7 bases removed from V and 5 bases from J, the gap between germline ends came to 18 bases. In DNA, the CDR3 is TGTGCCAGCACCCCTATAGGACAGATTAATAATTCACCCCTCCACTTT. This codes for CASTPIGQINNSPLHF.

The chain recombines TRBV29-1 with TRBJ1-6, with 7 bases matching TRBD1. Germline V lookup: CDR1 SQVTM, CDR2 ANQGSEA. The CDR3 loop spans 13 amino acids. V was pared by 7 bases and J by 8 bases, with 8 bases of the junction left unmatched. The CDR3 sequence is CSAADRADSPLHF. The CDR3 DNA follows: TGCAGCGCCGCTGACAGGGCTGATTCACCCCTCCACTTT.

CDR3 DNA sequence: TGTGCCAGCAAGACCCAACAGGGCTCCAACCAGCCCCAGCATTTT. As protein: CASKTQQGSNQPQHF. The rearrangement joins TRBV19 to TRBJ1-5; perhaps TRBD1 as D (6 bases). This CDR3 spans 15 amino acids. The germline V gene encodes CDR1 LNHDA and CDR2 SQIVND (reference sequence). V dropped 9 bases and J dropped 7 bases, with 22 bases sitting between them.

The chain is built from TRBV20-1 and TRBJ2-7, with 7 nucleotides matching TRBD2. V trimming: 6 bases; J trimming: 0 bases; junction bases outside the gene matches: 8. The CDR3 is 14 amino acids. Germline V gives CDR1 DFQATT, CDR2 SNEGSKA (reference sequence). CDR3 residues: CSAPPGGSSYEQYF. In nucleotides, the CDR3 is TGCAGTGCCCCACCGGGGGGTAGCTCCTACGAGCAGTACTTC.

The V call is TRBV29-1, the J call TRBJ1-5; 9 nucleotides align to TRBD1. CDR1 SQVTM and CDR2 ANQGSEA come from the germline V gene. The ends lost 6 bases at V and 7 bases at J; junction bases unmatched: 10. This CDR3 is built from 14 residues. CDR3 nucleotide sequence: TGCAGCGTAGCCCAGGACAGGGGACGGCAGCCCCAGCATTTT. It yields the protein CSVAQDRGRQPQHF.

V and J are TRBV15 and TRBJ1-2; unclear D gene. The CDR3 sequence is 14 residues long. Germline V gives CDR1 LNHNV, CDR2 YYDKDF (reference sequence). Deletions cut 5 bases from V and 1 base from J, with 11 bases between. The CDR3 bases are TGTGCCACCAGCCCAGCGAGTCGTAACTATGGCTACACCTTC. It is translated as CATSPASRNYGYTF.

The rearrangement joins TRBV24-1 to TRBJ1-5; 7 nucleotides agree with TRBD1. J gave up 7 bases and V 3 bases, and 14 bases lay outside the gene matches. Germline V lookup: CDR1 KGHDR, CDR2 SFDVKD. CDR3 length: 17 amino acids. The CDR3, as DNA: TGTGCCACCAGTGATCCCCGACAGGGCGACCCTGGGCAGCCCCAGCATTTT. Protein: CATSDPRQGDPGQPQHF.

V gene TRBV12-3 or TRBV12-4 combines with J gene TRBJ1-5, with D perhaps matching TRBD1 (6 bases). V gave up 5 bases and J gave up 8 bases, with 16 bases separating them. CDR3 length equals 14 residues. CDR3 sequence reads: CASSGQQGIEPQHF. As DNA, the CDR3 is TGTGCCAGCAGTGGCCAACAGGGAATCGAGCCCCAGCATTTT.

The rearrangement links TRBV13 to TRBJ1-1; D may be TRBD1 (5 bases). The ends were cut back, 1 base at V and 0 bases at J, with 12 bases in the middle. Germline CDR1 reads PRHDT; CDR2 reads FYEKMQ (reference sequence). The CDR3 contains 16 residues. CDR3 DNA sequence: TGTGCCAGCAGCTTAGTGCTCGGGACGGTGAACACTGAAGCTTTCTTT. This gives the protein CASSLVLGTVNTEAFF.

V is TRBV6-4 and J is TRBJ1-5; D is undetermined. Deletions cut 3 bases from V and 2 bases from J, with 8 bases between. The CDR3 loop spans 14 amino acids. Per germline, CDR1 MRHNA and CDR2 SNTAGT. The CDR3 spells CASSERGGNQPQHF. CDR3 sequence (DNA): TGTGCCAGCAGTGAAAGAGGTGGCAATCAGCCCCAGCATTTT.